Listed here are 28 T cell receptor beta chains from one sample, sequenced in a study of T cell responses to AZD1222 COVID-19 vaccine. Repertoires were generated with immunoSEQ multiplex PCR, while TCRdb's copy carries only in-frame clones and drops some. Among 140,000 to 150,000 clones, around 90% were seen once, and the ten largest hold 4% to 6%. The sample consisted of peripheral blood, taken on day 0 of AZD1222 vaccination. The origin of the receptors is an adult in good health.

The gene calls are TRBV6-2 or TRBV6-3 and TRBJ2-3; 9 bases are shared with TRBD2. V shed 8 bases, J shed 2 bases, and the junction held 14 bases outside the gene matches. The CDR3 sequence is 17 residues long. Germline values: CDR1 MNHEY, CDR2 SVGEGT. DNA of the CDR3: TGTGCCAGCCGCCGTCGGACCCAGCGGGAGGTCACAGATACGCAGTATTTT. It encodes CASRRRTQREVTDTQYF.

The chain employs TRBV15 and TRBJ1-1, with a possible D match to TRBD1 (5 bases). Trimming cost V 0 bases and J 1 base, with 12 bases left between them. The CDR3 is 16 residues long. CDR1 LNHNV and CDR2 YYDKDF come from the germline V gene (reference sequence). CDR3 DNA: TGTGCCACCAGCAGAGAACCGAGGGGAACGAACACTGAAGCTTTCTTT. This translates into CATSREPRGTNTEAFF.

The J gene is TRBJ1-1, the V gene TRBV4-3; D remains ambiguous. Trimming pared 3 bases from V and 1 base from J, leaving 6 bases between. The CDR3 consists of 13 residues. From germline, CDR1 is LGHNA and CDR2 YSLEER. Here the CDR3 DNA reads TGCGCCAGCAGCCAGATGTCGAACACTGAAGCTTTCTTT. It translates to CASSQMSNTEAFF.

The chain employs TRBV29-1 and TRBJ2-7; the D gene is possibly TRBD1 (5 bases). This CDR3 contains 12 residues. The germline V and J ends were trimmed by 1 base and 4 bases, with 8 bases remaining between them. Germline V gives CDR1 SQVTM, CDR2 ANQGSEA. CDR3: CSVEVGAYEQYF. Written as DNA, the CDR3 is TGCAGCGTTGAAGTTGGGGCGTACGAGCAGTACTTC.

This chain links TRBV9 with TRBJ2-7; D possibly corresponds to TRBD1 (7 bases). Germline CDR1 reads SGDLS; CDR2 reads YYNGEE. The CDR3 is 11 amino acids. Trimming stripped 7 bases from V and 4 bases from J, with 9 bases between. CDR3 region: CASAGGYEQYF. CDR3 nucleotides: TGTGCCAGCGCAGGGGGGTACGAGCAGTACTTC.

V gene TRBV14 combines with J gene TRBJ2-7; 10 nucleotides match TRBD1. CDR3 size: 15 residues. Per germline, CDR1 SGHDN and CDR2 FVKESK. V lost 6 bases, J lost 5 bases, and 10 bases stayed unmatched. CDR3 amino acids: CASRPGQGQRDEQYF. The CDR3 bases are TGTGCCAGCAGACCGGGACAGGGGCAAAGGGACGAGCAGTACTTC.

The chain employs TRBV28 and TRBJ1-2; D not resolved. The CDR3 runs 15 residues. V shed 4 bases and J shed 4 bases, with 16 bases lying between them. Germline values: CDR1 MDHEN, CDR2 SYDVKM. The CDR3 DNA reads TGTGCCAGCAGTTCGCCGGCAACGGAAAGCTATGGCTACACCTTC. Amino acids: CASSSPATESYGYTF.

This chain joins TRBV10-3 and TRBJ2-7, with 13 bases lining up with TRBD2. CDR1 and CDR2 (germline): ENHRY, SYGVKD. Trimming cost V 6 bases and J 6 bases; bases outside gene matches: 8. This CDR3 is 15 amino acids long. CDR3 DNA: TGTGCCATCAGAGGGACTAGCGGGGTGGGGTCCGAGCAGTACTTC. Translation: CAIRGTSGVGSEQYF.

The chain couples TRBV7-9 to TRBJ2-7; 10 bases fit TRBD1. The CDR3 loop spans 12 amino acids. Germline V gives CDR1 SEHNR, CDR2 FQNEAQ (reference sequence). V was clipped by 5 bases and J by 6 bases; unmatched bases: 1. CDR3 sequence reads: CASSRTGGEQYF. CDR3 sequence (DNA): TGTGCCAGCAGCCGGACAGGGGGCGAGCAGTACTTC.

The rearrangement joins TRBV24-1 to TRBJ2-5, with D perhaps matching TRBD2 (6 bases). V was clipped by 4 bases and J by 1 base, with 12 bases between them. Germline CDR1 is KGHDR and CDR2 is SFDVKD. The CDR3 is 15 amino acids. The CDR3 region has the DNA TGTGCCACCAGTGAACGAATTAGCGGCCAAGAGACCCAGTACTTC. This codes for CATSERISGQETQYF.

This chain connects TRBV19 to TRBJ2-1, with 9 bases matching TRBD2. Germline V gene lookup returns CDR1 LNHDA and CDR2 SQIVND (reference sequence). The CDR3 runs 15 residues. V trimming: 6 bases; J trimming: 5 bases; junction bases outside the gene matches: 8. The CDR3 protein is CASRLAGVRNNEQFF. Written as DNA, the CDR3 is TGTGCCAGTAGATTAGCGGGGGTCCGGAACAATGAGCAGTTCTTC.

V is TRBV7-6 and J is TRBJ2-1, with D possibly matching TRBD2 (6 bases). With 5 bases removed from V and 8 bases from J, the gap between germline ends came to 19 bases. Germline values: CDR1 SGHVS, CDR2 FNYEAQ. The CDR3 spans 15 residues. CDR3 sequence: CASSPLALRTDEQFF. The CDR3, as DNA: TGTGCCAGCAGCCCTCTAGCGCTACGTACGGATGAGCAGTTCTTC.

The genes are TRBV5-6 and TRBJ1-5, with no clear D. Germline CDR1 reads SGHDT; CDR2 reads YYEEEE. The CDR3 runs 12 residues. Trimming took off 0 bases at V and 10 bases at J, with 8 bases between the two ends. The CDR3 sequence: CASSLASSPQHF. The DNA of the CDR3 is TGTGCCAGCAGCTTGGCTTCATCACCCCAGCATTTT. The whole variable domain, filled in from reference TRBV5-6 and TRBJ1-5, reads DAGVTQSPTHLIKTRGQQVTLRCSPKSGHDTVSWYQQALGQGPQFIFQYYEEEERQRGNFPDRFSGHQFPNYSSELNVNALLLGDSALYLCASSLASSPQHFGDGTRLSIL.

In DNA, the CDR3 is TGTGCCAGCACCTTTGGCGGTGGGGCCCTATATGGCTACACCTTC. Protein product: CASTFGGGALYGYTF. V gene TRBV7-9 combines with J gene TRBJ1-2, with D tentatively TRBD1 (5 bases). This CDR3 is 15 amino acids long. Germline V gives CDR1 SEHNR, CDR2 FQNEAQ (reference sequence). Trimming cost V 7 bases and J 5 bases, with 20 bases left between them.

The chain recombines TRBV5-1 with TRBJ2-1; D is unclear. CDR3 length equals 13 residues. CDR1 and CDR2 from the germline V gene are SGHRS and YFSETQ. V lost 0 bases and J 4 bases, leaving 5 bases between the germline ends. CDR3 sequence reads: CASSLVGYNEQFF. The CDR3 DNA reads as TGCGCCAGCAGCTTGGTCGGTTACAATGAGCAGTTCTTC.

The chain couples TRBV15 to TRBJ2-7; D might be TRBD2 (5 bases). The ends were cut back, 0 bases at V and 3 bases at J, with 12 bases in the middle. Per germline, CDR1 LNHNV and CDR2 YYDKDF (reference sequence). The CDR3 runs 15 residues. The CDR3 DNA reads TGTGCCACCAGCAGAGATTATAGGGAGATCTACGAGCAGTACTTC. The encoded protein is CATSRDYREIYEQYF. Full variable domain (missing parts from reference TRBV15 and TRBJ2-7): DAMVIQNPRYQVTQFGKPVTLSCSQTLNHNVMYWYQQKSSQAPKLLFHYYDKDFNNEADTPDNFQSRRPNTSFCFLDIRSPGLGDTAMYLCATSRDYREIYEQYFGPGTRLTVT.

This clone was recorded once. The V gene is TRBV5-1, the J gene TRBJ2-3, with a tentative D call TRBD2 (5 bases). The CDR3 has 14 amino acids. V was cut by 5 bases and J by 2 bases, with 12 bases left in between. CDR1 and CDR2 from the germline V gene are SGHRS and YFSETQ. The chain's CDR3 is CASRTQADTDTQYF. CDR3 DNA: TGCGCCAGCAGGACCCAAGCGGACACAGATACGCAGTATTTT.

The chain has TRBV6-5 and TRBJ1-1, with D possibly TRBD1 on 6 matching bases. The CDR3 spans 14 residues. The ends were cut back, 4 bases at V and 7 bases at J, with 16 bases in the middle. Per germline, CDR1 MNHEY and CDR2 SVGAGI. The DNA of the CDR3 is TGTGCCAGCAGTTTCAGGGGCCGTCCCGGTGAAGCTTTCTTT. This sequence encodes CASSFRGRPGEAFF.

V is TRBV24-1 and J is TRBJ2-3, with 7 bases identical to TRBD2. The CDR3 runs to 16 residues. CDR1 and CDR2 from the germline V gene are KGHDR and SFDVKD. V dropped 4 bases and J dropped 0; count of bases not matched to a gene: 6. CDR3 amino acids: CATSDPPGGSTDTQYF. For the CDR3, the DNA is TGTGCCACCAGTGACCCTCCGGGGGGAAGCACAGATACGCAGTATTTT.

The V gene is TRBV20-1, the J gene TRBJ1-3; D gene ambiguous. The germline V gene has CDR1 DFQATT and CDR2 SNEGSKA (reference sequence). V was pared by 3 bases and J by 2 bases, with 11 bases between. CDR3 length: 14 residues. CDR3 loop: CSASEARAGNTIYF. The CDR3 DNA reads TGCAGTGCTAGTGAGGCCCGCGCTGGAAACACCATATATTTT.

J is TRBJ2-5 and V is TRBV9; TRBD2 might be the D (5 bases). The V gene's germline CDR1 is SGDLS and CDR2 YYNGEE. The CDR3 totals 15 residues. Between the trimmed V and J ends, which lost 0 bases and 2 bases, there was a span of 11 bases. CDR3 in amino acids: CASSVGEGVQETQYF. CDR3 DNA sequence: TGTGCCAGCAGCGTAGGCGAGGGAGTTCAAGAGACCCAGTACTTC.

The chain links TRBV5-1 to TRBJ1-2; 10 nucleotides align to TRBD1. The trim removed 4 bases at V and 6 bases at J, leaving 6 bases unmatched. The CDR3 runs 14 residues. Germline assignment: CDR1 SGHRS and CDR2 YFSETQ. The CDR3 protein is CASSPGTGDNGYTF. The CDR3 coding sequence is TGCGCCAGCAGCCCGGGGACAGGGGATAATGGCTACACCTTC.

The gene calls are TRBV20-1 and TRBJ1-3; weak D call: TRBD1 (5 bases). The CDR3 has 13 residues. Germline CDR1 and CDR2: DFQATT and SNEGSKA (reference sequence). V gave up 3 bases and J gave up 4 bases, with 10 bases separating them. The CDR3 coding sequence is TGCAGTGCTAGTAGAGGGGTCGGAAACACCATATATTTT. Its protein is CSASRGVGNTIYF.

This chain connects TRBV11-2 to TRBJ1-5, with D unclear. The V gene lost 6 bases and the J gene lost 9 bases, with 18 bases spanning the gap. Germline values: CDR1 SGHAT, CDR2 FQNNGV. The CDR3 consists of 14 residues. The CDR3 region has the DNA TGTGCCAGCAGTTTTGGACCGACCGGGAGGCCCCAGCATTTT. Its protein product is CASSFGPTGRPQHF.

The chain is built from TRBV9 and TRBJ2-7, with a tentative D call TRBD2 (6 bases). The length of the CDR3 is 15 residues. The V and J ends lost 0 bases and 4 bases respectively, with 14 bases between them. The germline V gene has CDR1 SGDLS and CDR2 YYNGEE. CDR3 loop: CASSVGRGLGYEQYF. As DNA, the CDR3 is TGTGCCAGCAGCGTAGGGAGGGGTCTTGGGTACGAGCAGTACTTC.

The chain uses TRBV24-1 and TRBJ2-2; D remains ambiguous. The V gene lost 1 base and the J gene lost 5 bases, with 10 bases spanning the gap. From germline, CDR1 is KGHDR and CDR2 SFDVKD. The CDR3 has 15 residues. CDR3 coding DNA: TGTGCCACCAGTGATTTTACAGATAAAACCGGGGAGCTGTTTTTT. It yields the protein CATSDFTDKTGELFF.

The chain recombines TRBV5-1 with TRBJ1-1; TRBD1 matches 7 bases. The germline gives CDR1 SGHRS, CDR2 YFSETQ. This CDR3 has 18 amino acids. Trimming at V came to 8 bases and at J to 2 bases, leaving 21 bases not matched to a gene. The CDR3 loop is CARRRDRGTLRHNTEAFF. DNA of the CDR3: TGCGCCAGACGCCGGGACAGAGGAACACTAAGGCATAACACTGAAGCTTTCTTT. The full variable domain, its missing parts supplied by reference TRBV5-1 and TRBJ1-1, is KAGVTQTPRYLIKTRGQQVTLSCSPISGHRSVSWYQQTPGQGLQFLFEYFSETQRNKGNFPGRFSGRQFSNSRSEMNVSTLELGDSALYLCARRRDRGTLRHNTEAFFGQGTRLTVV.

The V and J genes are TRBV12-3 or TRBV12-4 and TRBJ1-1, with D perhaps matching TRBD1 (6 bases). The CDR3 consists of 13 residues. V gave up 4 bases and J gave up 7 bases, with 13 bases separating them. CDR3 nucleotides: TGTGCCAGCAGTTCAGGACAGCTTTATGAAGCTTTCTTT. Translating it yields CASSSGQLYEAFF.